This T cell receptor beta chain was captured by sequencing in a study of blood T cells in healthy people across ages. Trimming shortened V by 2 bases and J by 0 bases, and 8 bases separated the two germline ends. Germline-derived CDR1 and CDR2 are MGHRA and YSYEKL. The CDR3 length is 15 residues. This clonotype was seen only a few times. Through a sample-barcoded 5' primer and a J-beta primer mix, a second PCR was run for roughly 6 to 12 cycles. TCRdb redid the calling of the 5' RACE reads with MiXCR, one entry per CDR3 protein. The sample holds around 1,000,000 distinct CDR3 sequences, 20% to 25% seen once. The same sample was also used in a study of T cells of mothers and their children. Per that study: A handful of children and their three healthy Caucasian mothers were the donors. Persistent microchimeric T cell clones were sought, and none were detected.

The sequenced material came from blood. The genes are TRBV4-1 and TRBJ2-4; D is possibly TRBD2 (5 bases). This receptor was taken from a girl aged 2 to 10 in good health. CDR3 nucleotides: TGCGCCAGCAGCCAATGGGAGCTAGCCAAAAACATTCAGTACTTC. Translation: CASSQWELAKNIQYF.